This T cell receptor (beta chain) was sequenced for a study of beta chain features in type 1 diabetes. Study details: Across the samples, about 100 million sorted cells were examined in total. General study findings and limits: In type 1 diabetes patients, VDJ junctions had fewer insertions; deletions at these junctions were more frequent.

The study reverse transcribed the entire isolated RNA, so it sequenced expressed TCRB transcripts. The data were produced by immunoSEQ multiplex PCR, yet TCRdb's version contains in-frame clones alone and is incomplete. Of 680,000 or so clones detected, less than 20% appear once; the ten largest clones hold approximately 0.093%. A few counts support this clone. Its cognate antigen is unknown. By way of CD45RO/CCR7/CD25/CD127/CD95/CD27, the CD4+ regulatory, stem cell-like memory, central memory and naive cells were sorted. Sorted populations were all over 95% pure. Germline V gene data show CDR1 as SNHLY and CDR2 as FYNNEI. The CDR3 has 14 residues. V was clipped by 4 bases and J by 3 bases; unmatched bases: 4.

The sample was naive CD4+ T cells from blood. The TCR originated in a man aged 18 to 29 in good health. V usage is TRBV2 and J usage is TRBJ2-7; 9 positions match TRBD1. Here the CDR3 DNA reads TGTGCCAGCAGTGCCCTGGACAGGGGCTACGAGCAGTACTTC. Amino acids: CASSALDRGYEQYF. The full variable domain, its missing parts supplied by reference TRBV2 and TRBJ2-7, is EPEVTQTPSHQVTQMGQEVILRCVPISNHLYFYWYRQILGQKVEFLVSFYNNEISEKSEIFDDQFSVERPDGSNFTLKIRSTKLEDSAMYFCASSALDRGYEQYFGPGTRLTVT.